A single sample gave rise to the 10 T cell receptor beta chains below, sequenced in a study of regulatory T cells in long-lasting Graves disease. Time point described: persistent/refractory GD, antithyroid drugs over 5 years with positive TRAb. Making the TCR library involved RNA that had been extracted from PBMCs. Researchers made TCR beta libraries by using iRepertoire HTBI primers and running Arm-PCR on CDR3 regions. TCRdb re-analysed the multiplex PCR reads in MiXCR, keeping a single row per CDR3 protein. The data contain more than 350,000 distinct CDR3 sequences, about 21% of them singletons. This specimen consisted of peripheral blood mononuclear cells (PBMCs), obtained when the disease was refractory, from a patient treated with antithyroid drugs. The receptors shown here come from a female donor with Graves disease.

This clonotype was picked up a small number of times. V and J are TRBV11-2 and TRBJ2-3; D is ambiguous. With 3 bases removed from V and 2 bases from J, the gap between germline ends came to 6 bases. Germline CDR1 reads SGHAT; CDR2 reads FQNNGV. The CDR3 is 13 amino acids. The CDR3 loop reads CASSFHPTDTQYF. Here the CDR3 DNA reads TGTGCCAGCAGCTTTCACCCCACAGATACGCAGTATTTT.

This clonotype was detected many times. This chain uses TRBV7-9 with TRBJ2-7, with D possibly matching TRBD1 (6 bases). The V end lost 5 bases, the J end lost 6 bases, and 20 bases lay between the germline ends. The V gene's germline CDR1 is SEHNR and CDR2 FQNEAQ (reference sequence). The CDR3 is 15 amino acids. CDR3 amino acids: CASSPMGQGLGEQYF. The CDR3 DNA is TGTGCCAGCAGCCCAATGGGCCAGGGGCTCGGCGAGCAGTACTTC.

V usage is TRBV30 and J usage is TRBJ2-1; 8 bases align to TRBD2. V was pared by 0 bases and J by 8 bases, with 6 bases of the junction left unmatched. The CDR3 spans 14 residues. Germline lookup yields CDR1 GTSNPN and CDR2 SVGIG (reference sequence). This CDR3 is CAWSVGLEVDEQFF. Written as DNA, the CDR3 is TGTGCCTGGAGTGTGGGACTAGAGGTCGATGAGCAGTTCTTC.

Ten or more counts support this clonotype. The genes are TRBV28 and TRBJ1-5; D is ambiguous. Germline V gives CDR1 MDHEN, CDR2 SYDVKM. V dropped 5 bases and J dropped 5 bases, with 13 bases sitting between them. This CDR3 is built from 14 residues. The CDR3 nucleotides read TGTGCCAGCAGTATGAGACGAGCGGATCAGCCCCAGCATTTT. Translation: CASSMRRADQPQHF.

The V call is TRBV7-9, the J call TRBJ2-7; 11 positions match TRBD2. The V gene end was trimmed by 8 bases and the J gene end by 4 bases; junction bases not matched to a gene: 13. This CDR3 is 16 amino acids long. Germline CDR1 is SEHNR and CDR2 is FQNEAQ (reference sequence). CDR3 in DNA: TGTGCCAGCGGTAATTTAGCGGGAGGGGGGACGTACGAGCAGTACTTC. Translating it yields CASGNLAGGGTYEQYF.

V usage is TRBV20-1 and J usage is TRBJ1-6; maybe TRBD1 (5 bases). With 0 bases removed from V and 10 bases from J, the gap between germline ends came to 19 bases. The length of the CDR3 is 16 residues. CDR1 is DFQATT, CDR2 SNEGSKA, per germline (reference sequence). The CDR3 loop is CSAREAGQNFGSPLHF. The CDR3 region has the DNA TGCAGTGCTAGAGAGGCAGGGCAGAATTTTGGATCACCCCTCCACTTT.

This clonotype was counted ten times or more. The chain uses TRBV7-7 and TRBJ2-7, with 8 nucleotides matching TRBD2. The CDR3 length is 13 residues. Germline V gives CDR1 SSHAT, CDR2 FNYEAQ (reference sequence). V was clipped by 5 bases and J by 6 bases; unmatched bases: 6. This CDR3 is CASSTGGGTEQYF. The CDR3 DNA reads as TGTGCCAGCAGCACCGGGGGGGGAACCGAGCAGTACTTC.

With respect to this clonotype: This may arise from a read error, as a much more abundant clone is one base away. The gene calls are TRBV11-2 and TRBJ2-1; no clear D. V lost 5 bases to trimming and J lost 10 bases, with 15 bases between them. Germline V gene data show CDR1 as SGHAT and CDR2 as FQNNGV. The CDR3 contains 13 residues. The CDR3 sequence: CASSHGPAEEQFF. The CDR3 DNA reads as TGTGCCAGCAGCCACGGACCAGCAGAAGAGCAGTTCTTC.

The table lists this clonotype with many counts. The gene calls are TRBV20-1 and TRBJ1-5; no firm D call. The CDR3 runs to 12 residues. Trimming pared 2 bases from V and 1 base from J, leaving 3 bases between. In germline, CDR1 is DFQATT, CDR2 SNEGSKA (reference sequence). CDR3 in amino acids: CSARQSNQPQHF. The CDR3 DNA follows: TGCAGTGCTAGACAAAGCAATCAGCCCCAGCATTTT.

To note about this clonotype: A much larger clone is a single base away; this may be a read error. The V call is TRBV6-4, the J call TRBJ1-2, with TRBD1 matching 8 bases. This CDR3 is built from 15 residues. The germline V gene has CDR1 MRHNA and CDR2 SNTAGT. V trimming: 7 bases; J trimming: 3 bases; junction bases outside the gene matches: 10. CDR3 coding DNA: TGTGCCAGCACCCCTGGACAGGGCTCCGACTATGGCTACACCTTC. Amino acid sequence: CASTPGQGSDYGYTF.